Each of the 9 T cell receptor beta chains below was sequenced from the same sample in a study of CD8+CD57+ T cells in acquired aplastic anemia. Genomic DNA, serving as template, underwent TCR beta VDJ and CDR3 profiling. TCRdb reprocessed the reads with MiXCR, giving one entry per CDR3 protein. This sample yields around 170,000 distinct CDR3 sequences, of which about 60% are seen a single time; less than 55% belongs to the top ten. The specimen sequenced was sorted CD4+, CD8+, or CD8+CD57+ T cells (not recorded which) from PBMCs. The source is a human donor in good health.

The chain carries TRBV7-6 and TRBJ2-1; 12 bases map to TRBD2. The CDR3 is 16 amino acids. The ends lost 5 bases at V and 4 bases at J; junction bases unmatched: 6. Germline CDR1 SGHVS, CDR2 FNYEAQ. CDR3 coding DNA: TGTGCCAGCAGCCTAATGGGACTAGCGGGTTACAATGAGCAGTTCTTC. Its protein is CASSLMGLAGYNEQFF.

The chain links TRBV7-9 to TRBJ1-2; possible D gene TRBD1, 6 bases. V lost 11 bases to trimming and J lost 0 bases, with 7 bases between them. The CDR3 length is 11 residues. CDR1 SEHNR and CDR2 FQNEAQ come from the germline V gene (reference sequence). The CDR3 sequence is CAGQSNYGYTF. The CDR3 DNA reads TGTGCCGGACAGTCTAACTATGGCTACACCTTC.

This clonotype appeared many times. The chain joins TRBV9 to TRBJ2-1, with D perhaps TRBD2 (6 bases). Trimming shortened V by 4 bases and J by 1 base, and 9 bases separated the two germline ends. Per germline, CDR1 SGDLS and CDR2 YYNGEE. The CDR3 runs 14 residues. In nucleotides, the CDR3 is TGTGCCAGCAGCTCCGGGAGTTCCTACAATGAGCAGTTCTTC. The encoded protein is CASSSGSSYNEQFF. The whole variable domain, filled in from reference TRBV9 and TRBJ2-1, reads DSGVTQTPKHLITATGQRVTLRCSPRSGDLSVYWYQQSLDQGLQFLIQYYNGEERAKGNILERFSAQQFPDLHSELNLSSLELGDSALYFCASSSGSSYNEQFFGPGTRLTVL.

This clonotype was seen at least ten times. V usage is TRBV10-1 and J usage is TRBJ1-5; D is unresolved. The CDR3 covers 14 residues. V was pared by 3 bases and J by 3 bases, with 9 bases between. Looked up from germline, CDR1 is WNHNN and CDR2 is SYGVQD (reference sequence). CDR3 amino acids: CASSERQVNQPQHF. The CDR3 DNA is TGCGCCAGCAGTGAAAGGCAGGTCAATCAGCCCCAGCATTTT.

This chain uses TRBV6-5 with TRBJ2-1, with 13 bases aligning to TRBD2. Germline CDR1 MNHEY, CDR2 SVGAGI. V lost 4 bases and J lost 5; bases outside the gene matches: 5. This CDR3 contains 16 residues. The CDR3 coding sequence is TGTGCCAGCAGTTCCGTACTAGCGGGAGGGCACAATGAGCAGTTCTTC. It encodes CASSSVLAGGHNEQFF.

The chain recombines TRBV20-1 with TRBJ1-1; no clear D. V was shortened by 0 bases and J by 1 base, with 9 bases between the two germline ends. The CDR3 contains 14 residues. Per germline, CDR1 DFQATT and CDR2 SNEGSKA (reference sequence). The CDR3 DNA is TGCAGTGCTAGAGATTTTAAAGGGAACACTGAAGCTTTCTTT. This encodes CSARDFKGNTEAFF.

This chain links TRBV2 with TRBJ1-5; D unclear. Trimming pared 4 bases from V and 7 bases from J, leaving 20 bases between. The germline gives CDR1 SNHLY, CDR2 FYNNEI. CDR3 length equals 16 residues. CDR3 bases: TGTGCCAGCAGTGCCCGCCTAGTCTCAAACGGACAGCCCCAGCATTTT. Amino acid sequence: CASSARLVSNGQPQHF.

The chain employs TRBV6-4 and TRBJ2-1, with TRBD2 matching 13 bases. CDR1 is MRHNA, CDR2 SNTAGT, per germline. The CDR3 is made up of 15 amino acids. The ends lost 6 bases at V and 6 bases at J; junction bases unmatched: 5. The CDR3 sequence is CASRVLAGGRNEQFF. As DNA, the CDR3 is TGTGCCAGCAGAGTACTAGCGGGGGGGCGCAATGAGCAGTTCTTC.

This chain uses TRBV20-1 with TRBJ2-1; D is unclear. The CDR3 runs to 13 residues. Germline V lookup: CDR1 DFQATT, CDR2 SNEGSKA (reference sequence). The germline V and J ends were trimmed by 0 bases and 3 bases, with 6 bases remaining between them. DNA of the CDR3: TGCAGTGCTAGAGAATCCAGCTACAATGAGCAGTTCTTC. Encoded protein: CSARESSYNEQFF.